The 16 T cell receptor beta chains reported below all come from one sample, sequenced in a study of T cells in Graves' hyperthyroidism and ophthalmopathy. Amplification of TCR beta CDR3 regions used RNA as the template. The TCR CDR3 was amplified in a first-round RT-PCR using the HTBI primer set. One entry per CDR3 protein results from TCRdb running MiXCR on the multiplex PCR reads. Altogether about 640,000 distinct CDR3 sequences are present, less than 25% being singletons, with the ten largest covering roughly a third. Material for sequencing was blood. These receptors were obtained from a man aged 30 to 39 with Graves' ophthalmopathy.

This clonotype was picked up many times. The chain recombines TRBV28 with TRBJ1-1; D call uncertain. In germline, CDR1 is MDHEN, CDR2 SYDVKM. V was shortened by 2 bases and J by 4 bases, with 5 bases between the two germline ends. This CDR3 spans 12 amino acids. CDR3 coding DNA: TGTGCCAGCAGTTTAGACGGCACTGAAGCTTTCTTT. This gives the protein CASSLDGTEAFF.

The chain is built from TRBV5-1 and TRBJ2-1; 8 bases agree with TRBD1. The CDR3 is made up of 13 amino acids. With V trimmed by 7 bases and J by 8 bases, 8 bases remained unmatched. The germline CDR1 and CDR2 sequences are SGHRS and YFSETQ. The CDR3 nucleotides are TGCGCCAGCCAGGCAGGGGGCGGGGATGAGCAGTTCTTC. As protein: CASQAGGGDEQFF.

This clonotype was seen more than once but under ten times. The chain links TRBV28 to TRBJ2-7, with no clear D. This CDR3 contains 17 residues. Trimming stripped 2 bases from V and 4 bases from J, with 21 bases between. Germline V gene data show CDR1 as MDHEN and CDR2 as SYDVKM. CDR3 DNA: TGTGCCAGCAGTTTACCGCACCTTGACAACTCCAGGTACGAGCAGTACTTC. It specifies CASSLPHLDNSRYEQYF. Full variable domain (missing parts from reference TRBV28 and TRBJ2-7): DVKVTQSSRYLVKRTGEKVFLECVQDMDHENMFWYRQDPGLGLRLIYFSYDVKMKEKGDIPEGYSVSREKKERFSLILESASTNQTSMYLCASSLPHLDNSRYEQYFGPGTRLTVT.

The genes are TRBV18 and TRBJ2-2; D remains ambiguous. CDR3 length: 14 amino acids. The V and J ends lost 6 bases and 0 bases respectively, with 8 bases between them. Germline CDR1 KGHSH, CDR2 LQKENI. CDR3 DNA sequence: TGTGCCAGCTCCCAGGCGTCGAACACCGGGGAGCTGTTTTTT. Its protein product is CASSQASNTGELFF.

The table lists this clonotype with a few counts. The V and J genes are TRBV10-3 and TRBJ2-5, with 8 bases identical to TRBD2. V gave up 2 bases and J gave up 7 bases; unmatched junction bases: 12. This CDR3 comprises 16 residues. Germline V CDR1 and CDR2: ENHRY, SYGVKD. The CDR3 sequence: CAISEVAGGIKWTQYF. The CDR3 region has the DNA TGTGCCATCAGTGAGGTCGCGGGAGGTATAAAATGGACCCAGTACTTC.

This rearrangement joins TRBV29-1 to TRBJ2-5; TRBD1 is a possible D gene (6 bases). Germline CDR1 reads SQVTM; CDR2 reads ANQGSEA. Trimming left V 4 bases short and J 5 bases short, with 14 bases between. The CDR3 is 13 amino acids. The CDR3 DNA is TGCAGCGTTGCGACAAGACAGGTGGAGACCCAGTACTTC. It yields the protein CSVATRQVETQYF.

This clonotype has just a few counts. The chain is built from TRBV9 and TRBJ2-6; TRBD1 agrees at 7 bases. The CDR3 runs to 18 residues. Looked up from germline, CDR1 is SGDLS and CDR2 is YYNGEE. V was pared by 3 bases and J by 4 bases, with 13 bases of the junction left unmatched. Written as DNA, the CDR3 is TGTGCCAGCAGCGCCCGGGACAGCGTCCCCCCCGGGGCCAACGTCCTGACTTTC. Translating gives CASSARDSVPPGANVLTF.

This clonotype was detected many times. The V call is TRBV28, the J call TRBJ2-7, with TRBD1 matching 8 bases. In germline, CDR1 is MDHEN, CDR2 SYDVKM. Trimming cost V 3 bases and J 5 bases; bases outside gene matches: 3. The CDR3 has 13 residues. CDR3 loop: CASSFTGGNEQYF. CDR3 DNA: TGTGCCAGCAGTTTCACAGGGGGAAACGAGCAGTACTTC.

The J gene is TRBJ1-1, the V gene TRBV7-3; D perhaps matches TRBD1 (5 bases). V lost 2 bases and J 1 base, leaving 11 bases between the germline ends. The CDR3 covers 15 residues. CDR1 is SGHTA and CDR2 is FQGTGA in the germline V gene. The CDR3 sequence is CASSLGPGGNTEAFF. CDR3 coding DNA: TGTGCCAGCAGCTTAGGGCCCGGGGGGAACACTGAAGCTTTCTTT.

This clonotype was seen only a few times. This chain links TRBV12-3 or TRBV12-4 with TRBJ2-4; 8 bases align to TRBD1. After removal of 3 bases from V and 0 bases from J, the junction contained 4 bases not matched to a gene. The CDR3 contains 16 residues. The CDR3 nucleotides are TGTGCCAGCAGTTTCGGGACAGGATTAGCCAAAAACATTCAGTACTTC. Amino acid sequence: CASSFGTGLAKNIQYF.

The V and J genes are TRBV5-1 and TRBJ1-2, with D perhaps matching TRBD1 (6 bases). Germline CDR1 is SGHRS and CDR2 is YFSETQ. The CDR3 has 14 amino acids. The V gene lost 4 bases and the J gene lost 6 bases, with 16 bases spanning the gap. The CDR3 DNA reads TGCGCCAGCAGCCTGGGGGGGCTTGTGGATGGCTACACCTTC. This encodes CASSLGGLVDGYTF.

The table lists this clonotype with many counts. This chain connects TRBV20-1 to TRBJ2-5; 12 nucleotides align to TRBD2. CDR1 DFQATT and CDR2 SNEGSKA come from the germline V gene (reference sequence). With V trimmed by 6 bases and J by 5 bases, 10 bases remained unmatched. The CDR3 length is 15 residues. As DNA, the CDR3 is TGCAGTGCACAAGGACTAGCGGGAAGGGACGAGACCCAGTACTTC. Protein sequence: CSAQGLAGRDETQYF.

The genes are TRBV27 and TRBJ2-4, with 7 bases that match TRBD2. With V trimmed by 5 bases and J by 3 bases, 7 bases remained unmatched. CDR3 size: 15 residues. Germline CDR1 reads MNHEY; CDR2 reads SMNVEV (reference sequence). CDR3 in DNA: TGTGCCAGCAGTCTTATTCGGGAGGTCAAAAACATTCAGTACTTC. Protein: CASSLIREVKNIQYF.

V usage is TRBV11-2 and J usage is TRBJ2-1, with D perhaps matching TRBD2 (6 bases). Per the germline V gene, CDR1 is SGHAT and CDR2 is FQNNGV. The CDR3 is made up of 19 amino acids. V was cut by 1 base and J by 5 bases, with 24 bases left in between. The CDR3 DNA is TGTGCCAGCAGCTTAGGCCTCTTTTTCCGGGAGCATGGGGACAATGAGCAGTTCTTC. Its protein product is CASSLGLFFREHGDNEQFF.

This clonotype was seen repeatedly, ten times or more. The chain combines TRBV28 with TRBJ2-7; 7 positions match TRBD1. V shed 6 bases, J shed 3 bases, and the junction held 8 bases outside the gene matches. Germline assignment: CDR1 MDHEN and CDR2 SYDVKM. The CDR3 runs to 14 residues. The CDR3 coding sequence is TGTGCCAGCAGCCCCGGGACAGTAAACTACGAGCAGTACTTC. Protein: CASSPGTVNYEQYF.

Here the CDR3 reads CASSKEWGHTEAFF. The CDR3 DNA is TGTGCCAGCAGTAAGGAATGGGGACACACTGAAGCTTTCTTT. The chain has TRBV6-4 and TRBJ1-1; D is perhaps TRBD1 (5 bases). The CDR3 covers 14 residues. V lost 5 bases and J 3 bases, leaving 13 bases between the germline ends. CDR1 is MRHNA, CDR2 SNTAGT, per germline.